The entry that follows covers one T cell receptor beta chain sequence. It has no known antigen specificity. No much larger clone exists at a distance of one base, and base qualities are not known. Donors were healthy HIV-negative adults with no recently reported acute infections or vaccinations. Every donor was a Caucasian adult living in Nashville, Tennessee, USA. CD4+ T cells were enriched through magnetic negative selection, after which naive cells were positively selected on CD45RA and the remaining negative fraction served as the memory subset. Blood was obtained by leukapheresis, after which PBMCs were separated by Ficoll-Histopaque density gradient centrifugation and cryopreserved in liquid nitrogen vapor phase. Analytical flow cytometry was used to check the purity and quantity of every magnetically sorted T cell population. Each sorted fraction had its genomic DNA isolated and then quantified by UV absorbance on a Nanodrop 2000c.

This specimen comes from a study of shared clonotypes between healthy human individuals (dated by TCRdb to the early 2020s). Study-wide context: The cohort included three men and two women between 18 and 49 years of age. For each donor, three plates each were used for CD4 naive and CD4 memory, two plates were used for CD8 naive, and one plate was used for CD8 memory. The study deeply sequenced blood TCR repertoires of about 5 healthy adults to estimate repertoire size and the extent of clonotype sharing between individuals. Libraries were prepared and TCR repertoires were sequenced by different laboratories using diverse techniques, in order to increase sequencing depth and limit assay-specific biases. Per donor, leukapheresis produced somewhere between about 0.8 and 9 billion PBMCs.

Using the deep immunoSEQ assay, TCR CDR3 regions were amplified from genomic DNA by multiplex PCR. For each cell subset, the extracted genomic DNA was distributed evenly across all wells of several immunoSEQ 96-well plates, and each plate served as one replicate. For sorted subsets, around 200 ng genomic DNA, equal to about 30,000 T cell genomes, was loaded into each replicate PCR. The purified libraries were quantified using a Qubit 3.0 fluorometer, sized with a Bioanalyzer 2100, and then quantified again using the KAPA Library Quantification kit. Every immunoSEQ 96-well plate was sequenced on a separate single-read 150-cycle Illumina NextSeq 550 flow cell. Per the source publication's procedure: The immunoSEQ output contained only junctional sequences without quality scores, so filtering could not match that applied to full-length reads. Sequences were annotated with PyIR, a Python wrapper for IgBLAST v1.9, using IMGT germline references to assign V/J genes and CDR3. Reads with weak V/J assignments (E-value above 1e-6), missing CDR3, stop codons, out-of-frame junctions, or ambiguous translated residues were removed. V3J clonotypes were defined as sequences sharing an identical inferred V gene, J gene, and CDR3 amino acid sequence. Percentage overlap between repertoires was calculated by dividing the number of shared unique clonotypes by the size of the smaller repertoire. Three approaches were used to assess repertoire richness: RTK rarefaction, the Chao1 estimator, and Recon v2.1 estimates of unobserved clonotypes. OLGA was used to compute generation probabilities for all TCRbeta clonotypes that the gDNA method yielded from a handful of donors. TCRdb took this table from immuneACCESS and kept in-frame rearrangements with V and J called. Such tables lack part of the clones; where checked against another copy, unresolved V genes explain under half of the gap, and the rest is unexplained. V and J calls and clone size are given by that table; D and trimming were obtained from the DNA. The sample table holds under 1,100,000 clones, of which roughly 70% were seen once. The ten largest clones capture about 1.5% of the sample.

V is cut by 3 bases and J by 6 bases, and the space between the germline ends is 9 bases. Via the germline V gene, CDR1 is SGDLS and CDR2 YYNGEE. The CDR3 runs 12 residues from the cysteine to the phenylalanine. Only the CDR3 part of the read is kept: 36 bases, read in frame from the first base. The investigation overall reported the following: Pairwise subsampling led to the expectation that sequencing depth would affect the degree of clonotype sharing among donors. Sampling was restricted to blood, and TCR repertoires in tissues likely differ from the TCR repertoires found in blood. Because the study included only a small number of donors, the genetic and exposure-history diversity represented was limited. Naive subsets generally had larger estimated clonotype richness than memory subsets did. Higher generation probabilities were observed for clonotypes shared by all four sorted-subset donors than for non-shared clonotypes. Even with the large sequencing depth, rarefaction of the sorted-subset datasets indicated that sequencing was incomplete. Sharing across several donors was observed for approximately 5% of naive CD4, over 3% of naive CD8, 2.3% of memory CD4, and roughly 0.43% of memory CD8 clonotypes.

The receptor's source is a man in his late teens or twenties in good health. This chain joins TRBV9 to TRBJ1-2; the D gene is unclear. Sequenced input: memory CD4+ T cells sorted from blood. The cell subset or site label corresponds to: CD45RA-negative fraction. In nucleotide form, the sequence is TGTGCCAGCAGCGCCAAATACGATGGCTACACCTTC. Protein translation: CASSAKYDGYTF.